Below, one T cell receptor (beta chain) is given with its context. Amplification used 60 Vbeta primers and 13 Jbeta primers. Sequenced by immunoSEQ multiplex PCR; TCRdb stores in-frame clones only, minus some. This table holds some 200,000 clones, around 64% found once. These data belong to a study of cytomegalovirus exposure and HLA in healthy donors. This CDR3 region has 13 residues. V was trimmed by 3 bases and J by 5 bases, leaving 11 bases between them. CDR1 is SGHTA and CDR2 is FQGNSA in the germline V gene. The sample consisted of PBMCs. This chain connects TRBV7-2 to TRBJ2-7, with D hard to call. The TCR comes from a man aged 35 to 55 in good health and CMV-seropositive. CDR3 amino acids: CASSFSLGHEQYF. CDR3 nucleotides: TGTGCCAGCAGCTTTAGTCTAGGTCACGAGCAGTACTTC.